This T cell receptor beta chain emerged from a study of CD8 T cell repertoires and HIV-1 epitope variants. Study in general: Controls were a CMV, EBV and flu peptide pool, Ebola AY9 negative control, and no-peptide well. Tested: three Gag epitope families, Nef HW9 and YT9. Autologous T cell-negative cells served as antigen-presenting cells in equal numbers.

Germline CDR1 MNHNY, CDR2 SVGAGI (reference sequence). This CDR3 is built from 14 residues. The ends were cut back, 0 bases at V and 7 bases at J, with 12 bases in the middle. Survey-depth immunoSEQ sequencing covered TCR beta CDR3 regions. Here immunoSEQ multiplex PCR was the method, and the copy in TCRdb shows in-frame clones only, minus some. The data show over 90,000 clones, approximately 70% seen once. The sequencing input was uncultured baseline CD8+ T cells from peripheral blood mononuclear cells (PBMCs). V usage is TRBV6-6 and J usage is TRBJ1-1, with D perhaps matching TRBD1 (5 bases). This clonotype was obtained from a male donor with HIV. The CDR3 nucleotides read TGTGCCAGCAGTTACTCCGGGACGGACAATGAAGCTTTCTTT. Protein sequence: CASSYSGTDNEAFF.